Presented here are 5 T cell receptor beta chains from one specimen sequenced in a study of regulatory T cells in long-lasting Graves disease. Indicated time point: newly diagnosed GD, antithyroid drugs for less than 3 months. The TCR library was prepared using RNA isolated from PBMCs. CDR3 regions were amplified by Arm-PCR using iRepertoire HTBI primers to build TCR beta libraries. TCRdb independently ran MiXCR on the multiplex PCR reads; one entry per CDR3 protein. Of around 400,000 distinct CDR3 sequences in the sample, less than 20% were seen once. The sample consisted of peripheral blood mononuclear cells (PBMCs), taken at new diagnosis, from a patient treated with antithyroid drugs. The receptors here all came from a female donor with Graves disease.

This clonotype was seen at least ten times. V is TRBV19 and J is TRBJ1-1; no reliable D call. Looked up from germline, CDR1 is LNHDA and CDR2 is SQIVND (reference sequence). V lost 9 bases, J lost 1 base, and 12 bases lay in between. There are 13 residues in the CDR3. This CDR3 is CASTDQRNTEAFF. Written as DNA, the CDR3 is TGTGCCAGCACCGATCAGCGGAACACTGAAGCTTTCTTT.

The chain has TRBV3-1 and TRBJ2-1; maybe TRBD2 (6 bases). The CDR3 spans 16 residues. Germline V gene lookup returns CDR1 LGHDT and CDR2 YNNKEL (reference sequence). The V and J ends lost 7 bases and 4 bases respectively, with 20 bases between them. DNA of the CDR3: TGTGCCAGCACCTTTGACTCGCCTGGGGGGTACAATGAGCAGTTCTTC. This translates into CASTFDSPGGYNEQFF.

A word on this clonotype: This sequence may be a read error, since a much larger clone differs from it by one base. The genes are TRBV6-1 and TRBJ2-1; no firm D call. The CDR3 loop spans 17 amino acids. Germline V CDR1 and CDR2: MNHNS, SASEGT. In DNA form, the CDR3 reads TGTGCCAGCAGGGTCCGACCTTCAGGCGACTCCTACAATGAGCAGCTCTTC. This gives the protein CASRVRPSGDSYNEQLF.

This clonotype was found a few times. The chain links TRBV28 to TRBJ2-1, with 8 bases aligning to TRBD1. The CDR3 length is 12 residues. Germline CDR1 MDHEN, CDR2 SYDVKM. V lost 4 bases, J lost 11 bases, and 4 bases stayed unmatched. The CDR3 DNA reads as TGTGCCAGCAGTTCTACAGGGGGGAAGCAGTTCTTC. This sequence encodes CASSSTGGKQFF.

This clonotype was found many times. The gene calls are TRBV12-3 or TRBV12-4 and TRBJ1-1; D perhaps matches TRBD1 (5 bases). The CDR3 extends over 14 amino acids. V was pared by 1 base and J by 3 bases, with 9 bases between. In DNA, the CDR3 is TGTGCCAGCAGTTTAGGGGGGTATGACACTGAAGCTTTCTTT. Amino acid sequence: CASSLGGYDTEAFF.